The 31 T cell receptor beta chains reported below all come from one sample, sequenced in a study of neurological immune-mediated disorders. From the 5' RACE reads, TCRdb called clonotypes with MiXCR, one entry per CDR3 protein. Of under 85,000 distinct CDR3 sequences detected, 10% appear once; the ten largest clones hold under 2%. Sequencing used PBMCs. The receptors were gathered from a man aged 40-50 years in good health.

In its sample, this clonotype was seen a few times. The chain couples TRBV2 to TRBJ2-1; TRBD2 matches 11 bases. Germline CDR1 and CDR2: SNHLY and FYNNEI. V gave up 6 bases and J gave up 7 bases; unmatched junction bases: 8. The CDR3 sequence is 15 residues long. The CDR3 is CASRQTSGNRNEQFF. In nucleotides, the CDR3 is TGTGCCAGCAGGCAGACTAGCGGGAACAGGAATGAGCAGTTCTTC. The entire variable domain, with the rest obtained from reference TRBV2 and TRBJ2-1, is as follows: EPEVTQTPSHQVTQMGQEVILRCVPISNHLYFYWYRQILGQKVEFLVSFYNNEISEKSEIFDDQFSVERPDGSNFTLKIRSTKLEDSAMYFCASRQTSGNRNEQFFGPGTRLTVL.

This clonotype was recorded at least ten times. The chain uses TRBV14 and TRBJ2-3; D not resolved. The V and J ends lost 4 bases and 0 bases respectively, with 11 bases between them. Germline values: CDR1 SGHDN, CDR2 FVKESK. The CDR3 is made up of 15 amino acids. CDR3 loop: CASSPLVSSTDTQYF. In DNA, the CDR3 is TGTGCCAGCAGCCCCCTAGTGTCTAGCACAGATACGCAGTATTTT.

There are many counts of this clonotype. DNA for the CDR3: TGTGCCAGCAGCGGCTGGACTACTCGACGGACCGGGGAGCTGTTTTTT. As protein: CASSGWTTRRTGELFF. This chain uses TRBV9 with TRBJ2-2, with D possibly being TRBD2 (6 bases). The CDR3 spans 16 residues. Germline CDR1 SGDLS, CDR2 YYNGEE. V was trimmed by 3 bases and J by 5 bases, leaving 17 bases between them.

This clonotype was seen repeatedly, ten times or more. This rearrangement joins TRBV5-6 to TRBJ2-7; 10 bases match TRBD2. The V segment lost 6 bases and the J segment 1 base; nucleotides outside the gene matches: 13. Germline loops: CDR1 SGHDT, CDR2 YYEEEE. The CDR3 runs to 17 residues. CDR3 amino acids: CASKGFLAGDPSYEQYF. CDR3 bases: TGTGCCAGCAAGGGGTTCCTAGCGGGAGACCCATCCTACGAGCAGTACTTC. The whole variable domain, remainder taken from reference TRBV5-6 and TRBJ2-7, is DAGVTQSPTHLIKTRGQQVTLRCSPKSGHDTVSWYQQALGQGPQFIFQYYEEEERQRGNFPDRFSGHQFPNYSSELNVNALLLGDSALYLCASKGFLAGDPSYEQYFGPGTRLTVT.

The chain couples TRBV20-1 to TRBJ1-5; D is undetermined. Germline V gives CDR1 DFQATT, CDR2 SNEGSKA (reference sequence). V shed 2 bases and J shed 6 bases, with 11 bases lying between them. The CDR3 has 13 residues. CDR3 DNA sequence: TGCAGTGCTAGAACTGCGTTAGGTCAGCCCCAGCATTTT. Amino acids: CSARTALGQPQHF.

The chain uses TRBV20-1 and TRBJ1-5; the D gene is possibly TRBD1 (5 bases). CDR1 is DFQATT and CDR2 is SNEGSKA in the germline V gene (reference sequence). CDR3 length: 13 residues. Between the trimmed V and J ends, which lost 2 bases and 11 bases, there was a span of 16 bases. Here the CDR3 reads CSARRGVYQTQHF. CDR3 DNA sequence: TGCAGTGCTAGACGGGGCGTTTACCAGACCCAGCATTTT.

This clonotype was counted ten times or more. This chain uses TRBV5-6 with TRBJ2-3; D is perhaps TRBD2 (6 bases). With 0 bases removed from V and 9 bases from J, the gap between germline ends came to 20 bases. The CDR3 covers 16 residues. Germline lookup yields CDR1 SGHDT and CDR2 YYEEEE. CDR3 protein: CASSLGGLLHSYTQYF. Here the CDR3 DNA reads TGTGCCAGCAGCTTGGGGGGACTGCTACATTCTTACACGCAGTATTTT.

The chain links TRBV6-5 to TRBJ2-2; 9 nucleotides agree with TRBD2. CDR1 and CDR2 from the germline V gene are MNHEY and SVGAGI. V dropped 0 bases and J dropped 9; count of bases not matched to a gene: 5. This CDR3 region has 15 residues. As DNA, the CDR3 is TGTGCCAGCAGTTACTCAACTAGCGGGCACAGGGAGCTGTTTTTT. Protein: CASSYSTSGHRELFF.

This clonotype occurred many times. The chain joins TRBV20-1 to TRBJ1-5, with D perhaps TRBD1 (5 bases). Between the trimmed V and J ends, which lost 4 bases and 3 bases, there was a span of 16 bases. Germline values: CDR1 DFQATT, CDR2 SNEGSKA (reference sequence). The CDR3 is made up of 15 amino acids. The CDR3 bases are TGCAGTGCTACCCACCTTGTCAGGGACAATCAGCCCCAGCATTTT. Translated, it gives CSATHLVRDNQPQHF.

This clonotype was detected ten times or more. V is TRBV29-1 and J is TRBJ1-1; D is ambiguous. This CDR3 is 13 amino acids long. In germline, CDR1 is SQVTM, CDR2 ANQGSEA. V lost 7 bases, J lost 4 bases, and 16 bases lay in between. The DNA for the CDR3 is TGCAGCGCCAGACCTGTTCTGAGCACTGAAGCTTTCTTT. Protein product: CSARPVLSTEAFF.

As for this clonotype: This may arise from a read error, as a much more abundant clone is one base away. The J gene is TRBJ2-1, the V gene TRBV12-3 or TRBV12-4; 10 bases line up with TRBD2. The CDR3 contains 14 residues. The DNA for the CDR3 is TGTGCCAACAGTTTAAACCTAGCGGGGGATGAGCAGTTCTTC. This encodes CANSLNLAGDEQFF.

This clonotype was counted many times. The chain couples TRBV20-1 to TRBJ2-1; D may be TRBD1 (5 bases). V was trimmed by 0 bases and J by 10 bases, leaving 10 bases between them. Germline V gives CDR1 DFQATT, CDR2 SNEGSKA (reference sequence). This CDR3 has 12 amino acids. DNA for the CDR3: TGCAGTGCTAGAGACAAAAACAGGGAGCAGTTCTTC. Amino acid sequence: CSARDKNREQFF.

To note about this clonotype: A much larger clone is a single base away; this may be a read error. This rearrangement joins TRBV5-6 to TRBJ2-2, with D perhaps given as TRBD1 or TRBD2 (5 bases each). The germline CDR1 and CDR2 sequences are SGHDT and YYEEEE. The CDR3 extends over 15 amino acids. CDR3 in DNA: TGTGCCAGCAGCCCCGCGGCCCAGGACACCGGGGAGATGTTTTTT. Protein product: CASSPAAQDTGEMFF.

This clonotype was observed at least ten times. The V and J genes are TRBV20-1 and TRBJ2-1; TRBD2 agrees at 7 bases. V was pared by 5 bases and J by 4 bases, with 11 bases of the junction left unmatched. The germline V gene encodes CDR1 DFQATT and CDR2 SNEGSKA (reference sequence). The CDR3 consists of 15 residues. The CDR3: CSAPRGSSGYNEQFF. The CDR3 nucleotides read TGCAGTGCTCCGCGGGGGTCTAGCGGTTACAATGAGCAGTTCTTC.

Many counts were recorded for this clonotype. V and J are TRBV25-1 and TRBJ2-7; 7 positions match TRBD1. The germline V gene has CDR1 MGHDK and CDR2 SYGVNS. The J segment lost 2 bases and the V segment lost 6 bases, leaving 7 bases of the junction unmatched. This CDR3 has 14 amino acids. As DNA, the CDR3 is TGTGCCAGCAGGAGGAACAGGGGACCCTACGAGCAGTACTTC. It translates to CASRRNRGPYEQYF.

This clonotype was observed many times. This chain uses TRBV4-2 with TRBJ1-2; TRBD1 might be the D (5 bases). CDR1 LGHNA and CDR2 YNFKEQ come from the germline V gene. V shed 4 bases and J shed 4 bases, with 19 bases lying between them. The CDR3 spans 16 residues. CDR3: CASSLGGAGQSYGYTF. The DNA for the CDR3 is TGTGCCAGCAGCCTTGGAGGAGCAGGGCAATCCTATGGCTACACCTTC.

This clonotype has a count of ten or more. The V call is TRBV5-1, the J call TRBJ1-2, with D hard to call. CDR3 length: 16 residues. Germline V lookup: CDR1 SGHRS, CDR2 YFSETQ. V lost 0 bases and J 2 bases, leaving 14 bases between the germline ends. CDR3 in amino acids: CASSLAISTVNYGYTF. The DNA of the CDR3 is TGCGCCAGCAGCTTGGCAATATCCACGGTGAACTATGGCTACACCTTC.

This clonotype was counted at least ten times. The rearrangement links TRBV10-3 to TRBJ2-7; perhaps TRBD2 as D (5 bases). V dropped 0 bases and J dropped 5 bases, with 11 bases sitting between them. Germline V gene lookup returns CDR1 ENHRY and CDR2 SYGVKD. This CDR3 spans 14 amino acids. The CDR3 protein is CAISESGPADEQYF. CDR3 nucleotide sequence: TGTGCCATCAGTGAGTCAGGACCAGCGGACGAGCAGTACTTC.

In this sample, this clonotype turned up many times. The chain carries TRBV27 and TRBJ1-1; D possibly corresponds to TRBD1 (5 bases). The germline V gene has CDR1 MNHEY and CDR2 SMNVEV (reference sequence). The CDR3 is 15 residues long. Trimming stripped 6 bases from V and 5 bases from J, with 19 bases between. The CDR3, as DNA: TGTGCCAGCAGCCGGCACGGGGGGTCTATGACTGAAGCTTTCTTT. Protein: CASSRHGGSMTEAFF.

Concerning this clonotype itself: The DNA is omitted, as the CDR3 cannot be located on it reliably, and the CDR3 follows TCRdb's listing. The V and J genes are TRBV2 and TRBJ1-2; the D call in the table, TRBD1, was not verified against the DNA. Germline CDR1 is SNHLY and CDR2 is FYNNEI. The CDR3 is made up of 20 amino acids, end residues included. CDR3 in amino acids: CASSFYICSANNREVAGYTF.

The table lists this clonotype with many counts. The rearrangement links TRBV20-1 to TRBJ2-3; D is undetermined. Trimming took 3 bases from V and 2 from J, leaving 6 bases between them. Germline loops: CDR1 DFQATT, CDR2 SNEGSKA (reference sequence). This CDR3 spans 12 amino acids. This CDR3 reads CSASQFTDTQYF. The CDR3 coding sequence is TGCAGTGCTAGCCAGTTCACAGATACGCAGTATTTT.

At least ten counts were recorded for this clonotype. V is TRBV5-1 and J is TRBJ2-2; a possible D gene is TRBD2 (5 bases). Trimming removed 6 bases at V and 6 bases at J, with 9 bases between. The CDR3 is 12 amino acids. CDR1 is SGHRS, CDR2 YFSETQ, per germline. CDR3 DNA sequence: TGCGCCAGCATTTCTAGCCCCGGGGAGCTGTTTTTT. This gives the protein CASISSPGELFF. Full variable domain (remainder filled in from reference TRBV5-1 and TRBJ2-2): KAGVTQTPRYLIKTRGQQVTLSCSPISGHRSVSWYQQTPGQGLQFLFEYFSETQRNKGNFPGRFSGRQFSNSRSEMNVSTLELGDSALYLCASISSPGELFFGEGSRLTVL.

The chain uses TRBV7-2 and TRBJ2-7; D not certain. The CDR3 is 13 amino acids. V was cut by 1 base and J by 6 bases, with 10 bases left in between. The germline V gene has CDR1 SGHTA and CDR2 FQGNSA. CDR3 in DNA: TGTGCCAGCAGCTTAGTGTCTCTAGGCGAGCAGTACTTC. This sequence encodes CASSLVSLGEQYF.

This clonotype was picked up many times. The rearrangement joins TRBV5-1 to TRBJ2-6; 9 bases align to TRBD1. From germline, CDR1 is SGHRS and CDR2 YFSETQ. CDR3 length equals 18 residues. V trimming: 4 bases; J trimming: 2 bases; junction bases outside the gene matches: 10. The CDR3 sequence is CASSPRQGVLPGANVLTF. In DNA form, the CDR3 reads TGCGCCAGCAGCCCCCGACAGGGGGTTTTACCTGGGGCCAACGTCCTGACTTTC.

There are a few counts of this clonotype. CDR3 coding DNA: TGCGCCAGCAGCCCGAGGACAGGTGCCCCGGGCATATCTAACTATGGCTACACCTTC. It is translated as CASSPRTGAPGISNYGYTF. The chain uses TRBV4-1 and TRBJ1-2; 7 bases map to TRBD1. V was clipped by 4 bases and J by 0 bases; unmatched bases: 17. Germline loops: CDR1 MGHRA, CDR2 YSYEKL. The CDR3 contains 19 residues.

This clonotype appeared many times. The CDR3 here is CAISGRGGGTDTQYF. The CDR3, as DNA: TGTGCCATCAGTGGGAGGGGAGGGGGCACAGATACGCAGTATTTT. The J gene is TRBJ2-3, the V gene TRBV10-3; 7 nucleotides match TRBD2. The J segment lost 1 base and the V segment lost 4 bases, leaving 5 bases of the junction unmatched. The V gene's germline CDR1 is ENHRY and CDR2 SYGVKD. The CDR3 totals 15 residues.

There are many counts of this clonotype. This chain links TRBV10-3 with TRBJ2-3; TRBD1 matches 9 bases. The CDR3 contains 13 residues. The germline V gene encodes CDR1 ENHRY and CDR2 SYGVKD. Trimming took 11 bases from V and 3 from J; bases not matched to a gene: 6. The CDR3 DNA is TGTGCCGTCCGGGACAGGGAAACAGATACGCAGTATTTT. Translation: CAVRDRETDTQYF.

The rearrangement uses TRBV14 and TRBJ2-7; 9 nucleotides align to TRBD2. V lost 5 bases, J lost 2 bases, and 7 bases stayed unmatched. The CDR3 is 15 residues long. CDR1 SGHDN and CDR2 FVKESK come from the germline V gene. The CDR3 loop is CASSLYSGGPYEQYF. The CDR3, as DNA: TGTGCCAGCAGCTTATACAGCGGGGGGCCCTACGAGCAGTACTTC.

This clonotype was seen a single time. The gene calls are TRBV6-6 and TRBJ1-4; a weak D match, TRBD1 (5 bases). The germline V gene has CDR1 MNHNY and CDR2 SVGAGI (reference sequence). The CDR3 is 15 residues long. Deletions cut 0 bases from V and 7 bases from J, with 12 bases between. The CDR3, as DNA: TGTGCCAGCAGTTACTCAGGGACCTTTATTGAAAAACTGTTTTTT. Translation gives CASSYSGTFIEKLFF.

Many counts were recorded for this clonotype. The chain is built from TRBV5-1 and TRBJ1-6; D remains ambiguous. CDR3 size: 14 residues. Trimming left V 4 bases short and J 10 bases short, with 15 bases between. Germline V lookup: CDR1 SGHRS, CDR2 YFSETQ. The DNA of the CDR3 is TGCGCCAGCAGCCCGGTGGGTTCCGGCTCACCCCTCCACTTT. Translation gives CASSPVGSGSPLHF.

At least ten counts were recorded for this clonotype. The V call is TRBV2, the J call TRBJ2-1; maybe TRBD2 (5 bases). The CDR3 consists of 13 residues. Looked up from germline, CDR1 is SNHLY and CDR2 is FYNNEI. Deletions cut 3 bases from V and 9 bases from J, with 12 bases between. The CDR3 reads CASSDTRAGEQFF. The CDR3 DNA is TGTGCCAGCAGTGACACGAGGGCGGGTGAGCAGTTCTTC.